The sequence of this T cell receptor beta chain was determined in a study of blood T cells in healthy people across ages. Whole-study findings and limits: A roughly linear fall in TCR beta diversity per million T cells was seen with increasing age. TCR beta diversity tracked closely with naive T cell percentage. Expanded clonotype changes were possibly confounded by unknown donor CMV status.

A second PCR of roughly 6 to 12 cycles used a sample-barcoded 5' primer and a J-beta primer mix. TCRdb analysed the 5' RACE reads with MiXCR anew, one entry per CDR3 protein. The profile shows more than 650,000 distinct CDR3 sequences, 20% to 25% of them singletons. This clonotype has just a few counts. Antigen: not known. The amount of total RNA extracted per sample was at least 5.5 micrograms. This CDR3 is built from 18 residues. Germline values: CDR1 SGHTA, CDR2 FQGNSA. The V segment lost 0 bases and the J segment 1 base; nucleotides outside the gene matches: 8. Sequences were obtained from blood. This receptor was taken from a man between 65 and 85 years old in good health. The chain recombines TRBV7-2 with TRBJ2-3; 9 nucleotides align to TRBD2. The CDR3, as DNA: TGTGCCAGCAGCTTAGCGTACGGTAGCGGGGGCGGCACAGATACGCAGTATTTT. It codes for CASSLAYGSGGGTDTQYF.